This T cell receptor beta chain originates from a study of OX40 agonist ivuxolimab in advanced cancers. Note on this clone: No antigen is known for it.

General study findings and limits: With doses of 0.1-3.0 mg/kg, partial responders showed among the lowest clonal expansion.

Here immunoSEQ multiplex PCR was the method, and the copy in TCRdb shows in-frame clones only, minus some. The data contain 20,000 to 30,000 clones, 79% of them singletons. The CDR3 is 15 amino acids. V was trimmed by 5 bases and J by 0 bases, leaving 10 bases between them. CDR1 and CDR2 (germline): MDHEN, SYDVKM. This chain joins TRBV28 and TRBJ1-4, with D unresolved. This sample comprised CD4+ or CD8+ T cells sorted from blood, obtained in a trial of the OX40 agonist ivuxolimab. The sequence was obtained from an adult with an advanced solid tumor such as melanoma, head and neck, liver or kidney cancer. CDR3 DNA: TGTGCCAGCAGTAGCCGCTTTACAACTAATGAAAAACTGTTTTTT. Its protein product is CASSSRFTTNEKLFF.